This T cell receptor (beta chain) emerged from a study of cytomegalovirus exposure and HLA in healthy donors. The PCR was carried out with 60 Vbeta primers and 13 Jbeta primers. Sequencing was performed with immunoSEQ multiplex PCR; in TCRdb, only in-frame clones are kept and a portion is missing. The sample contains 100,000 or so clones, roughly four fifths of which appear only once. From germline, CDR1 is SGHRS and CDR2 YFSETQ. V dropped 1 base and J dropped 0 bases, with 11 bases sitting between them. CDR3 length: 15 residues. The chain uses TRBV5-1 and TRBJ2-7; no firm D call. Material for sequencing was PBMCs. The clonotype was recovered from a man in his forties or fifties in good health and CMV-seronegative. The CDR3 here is CASSLSAQNSYEQYF. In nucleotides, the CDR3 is TGCGCCAGCAGCTTGAGCGCGCAGAACTCCTACGAGCAGTACTTC.